The 7 T cell receptor beta chains listed next were all sequenced from one sample in a study of T cells in Graves' hyperthyroidism and ophthalmopathy. There were TCR beta CDR3 regions amplified from RNA transcripts. Carried out on the TCR CDR3, a first-round RT-PCR used the HTBI primer set. Via MiXCR, TCRdb re-called the multiplex PCR reads, giving one row per CDR3 protein. The sample records about 580,000 distinct CDR3 sequences, roughly 13% being singletons. The sample consisted of blood. Receptor source: a woman in her 30s with Graves' hyperthyroidism that later progressed to Graves' ophthalmopathy.

With regard to this clonotype: Possible read error: a much larger clone is one base away. The chain couples TRBV6-5 to TRBJ2-2; D assignment may be TRBD1 or TRBD2 (5 bases each). Trimming removed 0 bases at V and 7 bases at J, with 12 bases between. The germline V gene has CDR1 MNHEY and CDR2 SVGAGI. The CDR3 is 15 amino acids. DNA of the CDR3: TGTGCCAGCAGTTACTCGACGGGGCCCCTCGGGGAGCTGTTTTTT. Residues: CASSYSTGPLGELFF.

The sample holds many counts of this clonotype. The CDR3 sequence: CASSPRQGNYEQYF. DNA for the CDR3: TGTGCCAGCAGCCCCCGACAGGGTAACTACGAGCAGTACTTC. The V gene is TRBV11-2, the J gene TRBJ2-7, with 7 bases fitting TRBD1. The CDR3 sequence is 14 residues long. Germline CDR1 SGHAT, CDR2 FQNNGV. The J segment lost 3 bases and the V segment lost 5 bases, leaving 7 bases of the junction unmatched.

This clonotype appeared a few times. This chain links TRBV3-1 with TRBJ1-5, with 7 bases identical to TRBD1. Germline values: CDR1 LGHDT, CDR2 YNNKEL (reference sequence). The CDR3 loop spans 14 amino acids. V lost 11 bases, J lost 2 bases, and 9 bases stayed unmatched. The CDR3 DNA is TGTGCCGTCGAGTTCGGGACAGGCAATCAGCCCCAGCATTTT. Encoded protein: CAVEFGTGNQPQHF.

This clonotype was seen many times. The CDR3 loop is CASSPTGTGKSYEQYF. The CDR3 DNA reads TGTGCCAGCAGTCCTACGGGGACAGGGAAGTCCTACGAGCAGTACTTC. This chain connects TRBV12-3 or TRBV12-4 to TRBJ2-7; 9 bases align to TRBD1. CDR3 length equals 16 residues. Trimming removed 5 bases from V and 1 base from J; junction bases left unmatched: 9.

A note on this clonotype: At one end, the junction sequence differs from germline, possibly due to a read error. V and J are TRBV11-2 and TRBJ2-3; possibly TRBD2 for D (6 bases). The CDR3 is 15 amino acids. Germline loops: CDR1 SGHAT, CDR2 FQNNGV. The chain's CDR3 is CASSLGFGSSDTQYF. CDR3 nucleotide sequence: TGTGCCAGCAGTTTAGGTTTCGGGAGCTCAGATACGCAGTATTTT.

This clonotype occurred many times. The CDR3 spells CASSPGTSATYNEQFF. In DNA, the CDR3 is TGTGCCAGCAGCCCAGGGACTAGCGCTACCTACAATGAGCAGTTCTTC. The V and J genes are TRBV7-3 and TRBJ2-1, with 10 bases lining up with TRBD2. V dropped 5 bases and J dropped 2; count of bases not matched to a gene: 6. The CDR3 consists of 16 residues. The germline CDR1 and CDR2 sequences are SGHTA and FQGTGA.

The rearrangement joins TRBV30 to TRBJ2-3, with 11 bases that match TRBD2. The CDR3 has 16 amino acids. The V segment lost 4 bases and the J segment 2 bases; nucleotides outside the gene matches: 8. In germline, CDR1 is GTSNPN, CDR2 SVGIG (reference sequence). This chain's CDR3 is CAWTPGTSGPTDTQYF. The CDR3 DNA reads as TGTGCCTGGACTCCCGGGACTAGCGGCCCCACAGATACGCAGTATTTT. Full variable domain (rest looked up from reference TRBV30 and TRBJ2-3): SQTIHQWPATLVQPVGSPLSLECTVEGTSNPNLYWYRQAAGRGLQLLFYSVGIGQISSEVPQNLSASRPQDRQFILSSKKLLLSDSGFYLCAWTPGTSGPTDTQYFGPGTRLTVL.